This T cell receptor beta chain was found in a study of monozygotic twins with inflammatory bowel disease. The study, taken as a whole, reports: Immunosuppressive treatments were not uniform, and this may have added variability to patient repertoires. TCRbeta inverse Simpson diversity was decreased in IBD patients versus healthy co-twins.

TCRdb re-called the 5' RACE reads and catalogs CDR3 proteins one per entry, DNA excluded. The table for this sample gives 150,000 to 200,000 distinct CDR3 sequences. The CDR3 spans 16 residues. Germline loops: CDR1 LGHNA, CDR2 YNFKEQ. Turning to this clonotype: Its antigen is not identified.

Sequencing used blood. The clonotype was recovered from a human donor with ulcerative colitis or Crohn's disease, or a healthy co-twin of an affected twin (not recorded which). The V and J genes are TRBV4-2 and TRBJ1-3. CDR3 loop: CASSQVASDSGNTIYF.